One sample yielded the 27 T cell receptor beta chains listed below, sequenced in a study of OX40 agonist ivuxolimab in advanced cancers. The protocol was immunoSEQ multiplex PCR, while the TCRdb copy is restricted to in-frame clones and leaves out a portion. Of tens of thousands of clones in the sample, more than 85% were seen once. The starting material was CD4+ or CD8+ T cells sorted from blood, obtained in a trial of the OX40 agonist ivuxolimab. Receptors originate from an adult with an advanced solid tumor such as melanoma, head and neck, liver or kidney cancer.

The chain has TRBV2 and TRBJ2-5; no firm D call. This CDR3 spans 10 amino acids. V was cut by 2 bases and J by 9 bases, with 4 bases left in between. Germline values: CDR1 SNHLY, CDR2 FYNNEI. CDR3: CASSETSQYF. DNA of the CDR3: TGTGCCAGCAGTGAAACGTCCCAGTACTTC.

J is TRBJ2-5 and V is TRBV11-1, with 7 bases that match TRBD1. The CDR3 runs to 13 residues. The V and J ends lost 5 bases and 5 bases, in that order; junction bases with no gene match: 5. CDR1 and CDR2 (germline): SGHAT, FQDESV (reference sequence). CDR3 DNA sequence: TGTGCCAGCAGCCTGGGACAGAGGGAGACCCAGTACTTC. It is translated as CASSLGQRETQYF.

In DNA form, the CDR3 reads TGCGCCAGCGCGGGAGGAGAGGAGGATACGCAGTATTTT. The encoded protein is CASAGGEEDTQYF. The chain recombines TRBV5-1 with TRBJ2-3; TRBD2 aligns across 8 bases. CDR1 is SGHRS and CDR2 is YFSETQ in the germline V gene. Unmatched junction bases numbered 7, after V lost 7 bases and J lost 6 bases. The CDR3 runs 13 residues. Supplemented by reference TRBV5-1 and TRBJ2-3, the full variable domain reads KAGVTQTPRYLIKTRGQQVTLSCSPISGHRSVSWYQQTPGQGLQFLFEYFSETQRNKGNFPGRFSGRQFSNSRSEMNVSTLELGDSALYLCASAGGEEDTQYFGPGTRLTVL.

The rearrangement joins TRBV19 to TRBJ2-1; 10 bases line up with TRBD2. The CDR3 has 15 amino acids. The V and J ends lost 3 bases and 8 bases, in that order; junction bases with no gene match: 7. CDR1 LNHDA and CDR2 SQIVND come from the germline V gene (reference sequence). CDR3 amino acids: CASSILASGSYEQFF. The CDR3 nucleotides are TGTGCCAGTAGTATCCTGGCTAGCGGGAGTTATGAGCAGTTCTTC.

The V gene is TRBV7-3, the J gene TRBJ2-2, with a tentative D call TRBD2 (5 bases). Per the germline V gene, CDR1 is SGHTA and CDR2 is FQGTGA. The CDR3 totals 14 residues. V lost 3 bases and J lost 3, with 8 bases in between. The CDR3 DNA reads as TGTGCCAGCAGCTTCGACGGGGACACCGGGGAGCTGTTTTTT. It is translated as CASSFDGDTGELFF.

The chain joins TRBV2 to TRBJ2-3; D assignment may be TRBD1 or TRBD2 (6 bases each). CDR1 SNHLY and CDR2 FYNNEI come from the germline V gene. The CDR3 consists of 17 residues. The V gene lost 2 bases and the J gene lost 1 base, with 16 bases spanning the gap. In DNA form, the CDR3 reads TGTGCCAGCAGTGAATGGTCCGGGGGCACGGGCACAGATACGCAGTATTTT. Amino acids: CASSEWSGGTGTDTQYF.

The chain is built from TRBV7-9 and TRBJ2-1; 11 bases are a match to TRBD2. V shed 5 bases and J 6 bases; nucleotides not matched to a gene: 6. Germline V lookup: CDR1 SEHNR, CDR2 FQNEAQ (reference sequence). CDR3 length equals 15 residues. The CDR3 region is CASSRGLADFNEQFF. The CDR3 coding sequence is TGTGCCAGCAGCCGGGGACTAGCGGACTTCAATGAGCAGTTCTTC.

The V and J genes are TRBV28 and TRBJ2-1, with unresolved D. V was cut by 7 bases and J by 12 bases, with 19 bases left in between. Germline V gives CDR1 MDHEN, CDR2 SYDVKM. There are 13 residues in the CDR3. CDR3: CASKGADGRRQFF. DNA for the CDR3: TGTGCCAGCAAGGGCGCAGACGGCCGCCGGCAGTTCTTC.

J is TRBJ1-2 and V is TRBV10-3, with TRBD1 matching 9 bases. The CDR3 has 14 residues. V trimming: 6 bases; J trimming: 7 bases; junction bases outside the gene matches: 9. Germline CDR1 ENHRY, CDR2 SYGVKD. CDR3 region: CAISSPTGGFGYTF. The DNA of the CDR3 is TGTGCCATCAGCTCCCCGACAGGGGGTTTTGGCTACACCTTC.

This clone was detected once. The V gene is TRBV7-6, the J gene TRBJ2-3; D not resolved. CDR3 length equals 13 residues. The germline V and J ends were trimmed by 2 bases and 2 bases, with 5 bases remaining between them. Germline CDR1 is SGHVS and CDR2 is FNYEAQ. CDR3 in amino acids: CASSLLFTDTQYF. CDR3 coding DNA: TGTGCCAGCAGCTTATTGTTCACAGATACGCAGTATTTT.

This chain joins TRBV28 and TRBJ2-5, with D uncertain. V was shortened by 7 bases and J by 4 bases, with 16 bases between the two germline ends. Germline-derived CDR1 and CDR2 are MDHEN and SYDVKM. There are 14 residues in the CDR3. CDR3 bases: TGTGCCAGCACACAGAAGGGTGGGCTAGAGACCCAGTACTTC. This encodes CASTQKGGLETQYF.

The CDR3: CASSVGGFLGYEQYF. The CDR3 DNA sequence: TGTGCCAGCAGCGTCGGGGGCTTCCTAGGCTACGAGCAGTACTTC. This sequence joins TRBV5-4 and TRBJ2-7; TRBD1 or TRBD2 may be the D gene (6 bases each). The germline V gene has CDR1 SGHNT and CDR2 YYREEE (reference sequence). Trimming pared 4 bases from V and 3 bases from J, leaving 17 bases between. The CDR3 runs to 15 residues.

The J gene is TRBJ1-1, the V gene TRBV6-5; D remains ambiguous. The CDR3 covers 15 residues. Trimming took off 0 bases at V and 0 bases at J, with 8 bases between the two ends. The germline V gene has CDR1 MNHEY and CDR2 SVGAGI. Here the CDR3 DNA reads TGTGCCAGCAGTTACTCGGGCACCATGAACACTGAAGCTTTCTTT. Encoded protein: CASSYSGTMNTEAFF.

This clone was counted once. The rearrangement links TRBV9 to TRBJ1-2; TRBD1 aligns across 9 bases. CDR1 is SGDLS and CDR2 is YYNGEE in the germline V gene. V dropped 2 bases and J dropped 2; count of bases not matched to a gene: 4. CDR3 length equals 15 residues. CDR3 residues: CASSVEGQGNYGYTF. DNA of the CDR3: TGTGCCAGCAGCGTGGAGGGACAGGGCAACTATGGCTACACCTTC. Filled out from reference TRBV9 and TRBJ1-2, the complete variable domain reads DSGVTQTPKHLITATGQRVTLRCSPRSGDLSVYWYQQSLDQGLQFLIQYYNGEERAKGNILERFSAQQFPDLHSELNLSSLELGDSALYFCASSVEGQGNYGYTFGSGTRLTVV.

V usage is TRBV5-1 and J usage is TRBJ2-3; perhaps TRBD1 as D (5 bases). V lost 4 bases and J 0 bases, leaving 12 bases between the germline ends. From germline, CDR1 is SGHRS and CDR2 YFSETQ. CDR3 size: 15 residues. In nucleotides, the CDR3 is TGCGCCAGCAGCGAAAGGGGCGTCAGCACAGATACGCAGTATTTT. Translating gives CASSERGVSTDTQYF. Supplemented by reference TRBV5-1 and TRBJ2-3, the full variable domain reads KAGVTQTPRYLIKTRGQQVTLSCSPISGHRSVSWYQQTPGQGLQFLFEYFSETQRNKGNFPGRFSGRQFSNSRSEMNVSTLELGDSALYLCASSERGVSTDTQYFGPGTRLTVL.

The rearrangement links TRBV11-3 to TRBJ1-1; D possibly corresponds to TRBD1 (5 bases). This CDR3 region has 15 residues. Per germline, CDR1 SGHNT and CDR2 YENEEA. Trimming took off 2 bases at V and 0 bases at J, with 10 bases between the two ends. Here the CDR3 DNA reads TGTGCCAGCAGCTTACAGGGCGGCATGAACACTGAAGCTTTCTTT. Translated: CASSLQGGMNTEAFF.

The V gene is TRBV6-5, the J gene TRBJ1-2, with 7 positions matching TRBD1. Germline V gene sequence: CDR1 MNHEY, CDR2 SVGAGI. The CDR3 covers 13 residues. V shed 5 bases, J shed 7 bases, and the junction held 7 bases outside the gene matches. The CDR3 loop is CASSKRTGAGYTF. CDR3 in DNA: TGTGCCAGCAGTAAACGGACAGGAGCTGGCTACACCTTC.

The J gene is TRBJ2-7, the V gene TRBV9; TRBD1 matches at 8 bases. The CDR3 loop spans 13 amino acids. Germline V CDR1 and CDR2: SGDLS, YYNGEE. J lost 2 bases, V lost 4 bases, and 2 bases had no gene match. Here the CDR3 reads CASSQQGAYEQYF. The CDR3 nucleotides are TGTGCCAGCAGCCAACAGGGGGCCTACGAGCAGTACTTC.

This chain joins TRBV21-1 and TRBJ2-7; the D segment call TRBD2 is taken from the table without a DNA check. TRBV21-1 is a documented pseudogene. The CDR3 has 13 residues. CDR3 coding DNA: TGTGCCAGCCGCCGGGGACTAACCTACGAGCAGTACTTC. It translates to CASRRGLTYEQYF.

This clone has just one count. This sequence joins TRBV11-2 and TRBJ1-1; D possibly corresponds to TRBD1 (6 bases). CDR3 length: 13 amino acids. Germline CDR1 SGHAT, CDR2 FQNNGV. Trimming pared 7 bases from V and 1 base from J, leaving 10 bases between. The CDR3 is CASNGQQNTEAFF. The CDR3 nucleotides read TGTGCCAGCAACGGACAGCAGAACACTGAAGCTTTCTTT.

V and J are TRBV5-5 and TRBJ2-3; 12 nucleotides match TRBD2. The J segment lost 5 bases and the V segment lost 0 bases, leaving 4 bases of the junction unmatched. The germline CDR1 and CDR2 sequences are SGHKS and YYEKEE (reference sequence). CDR3 length: 16 amino acids. CDR3 sequence: CASSLVPSGREDTQYF. CDR3 nucleotide sequence: TGTGCCAGCAGCTTGGTCCCTAGCGGGAGGGAAGATACGCAGTATTTT.

The table lists this clone with a few counts. The chain uses TRBV7-3 and TRBJ2-6, with D uncertain. The germline CDR1 and CDR2 sequences are SGHTA and FQGTGA. V gave up 2 bases and J gave up 0 bases, with 2 bases separating them. This CDR3 comprises 14 residues. The CDR3 sequence is CASSLVSGANVLTF. In nucleotides, the CDR3 is TGTGCCAGCAGCTTAGTCTCTGGGGCCAACGTCCTGACTTTC.

The chain joins TRBV7-2 to TRBJ2-5; 9 bases align to TRBD1. With V trimmed by 4 bases and J by 7 bases, 7 bases remained unmatched. CDR3 length equals 14 residues. The germline V gene has CDR1 SGHTA and CDR2 FQGNSA. CDR3 DNA sequence: TGTGCCAGCAGCTCCGGACAGGGGATGGGGACCCAGTACTTC. It encodes CASSSGQGMGTQYF.

The rearrangement uses TRBV19 and TRBJ2-4; 8 bases match TRBD1. Germline V gene lookup returns CDR1 LNHDA and CDR2 SQIVND (reference sequence). The CDR3 runs to 14 residues. V shed 7 bases and J 6 bases; nucleotides not matched to a gene: 8. CDR3 loop: CASTEDRERNIQYF. The CDR3 DNA reads as TGTGCCAGTACAGAGGACAGGGAGCGAAACATTCAGTACTTC.

This clone was seen just once. The rearrangement joins TRBV28 to TRBJ2-1; D call uncertain. This CDR3 region has 13 residues. Germline loops: CDR1 MDHEN, CDR2 SYDVKM. With 2 bases removed from V and 6 bases from J, the gap between germline ends came to 8 bases. The CDR3: CASSLVSSNEQFF. The CDR3 DNA reads as TGTGCCAGCAGTTTAGTCTCGTCCAATGAGCAGTTCTTC.

The chain combines TRBV27 with TRBJ2-7; D is ambiguous. Germline V gene data show CDR1 as MNHEY and CDR2 as SMNVEV (reference sequence). V shed 4 bases and J shed 0 bases, with 16 bases lying between them. The CDR3 length is 16 residues. CDR3 nucleotide sequence: TGTGCCAGCAGTTCGCTCGGACGTATGAGCTCCTACGAGCAGTACTTC. Translation: CASSSLGRMSSYEQYF.

CDR3: CASSEGNGYTF. Written as DNA, the CDR3 is TGTGCCAGCTCGGAGGGGAATGGCTACACCTTC. This sequence joins TRBV5-4 and TRBJ1-2, with D perhaps TRBD1 (5 bases). Germline V gene lookup returns CDR1 SGHNT and CDR2 YYREEE (reference sequence). V lost 7 bases, J lost 6 bases, and 10 bases lay in between. The CDR3 consists of 11 residues.